The 18 T cell receptor beta chains listed next were all sequenced from one sample in a study of blood T cells in healthy people across ages (dated by TCRdb to between 2014 and 2017). Library preparation used 5' RACE. Sequenced using an Illumina HiSeq 2500. A second about 7 to 12 cycle PCR used a sample-barcoded 5' primer and a J-beta primer mix. TCRdb trimmed the raw reads at Q25, called clones with MiXCR and kept productive beta chains. Rows are combined by CDR3 protein, so each entry shows the most common genes and DNA. Across this sample there are around 1,100,000 distinct CDR3 sequences, with around two fifths seen only once. The top ten clonotypes cover around 12% of the sample. Sequencing was performed on blood. Receptors originate from a young man in good health.

For the CDR3, the DNA is TGCAGCGTTGAAAAGGTAGGGAGTGGTGAAAAACTGTTTTTT. This encodes CSVEKVGSGEKLFF. The chain is built from TRBV29-1 and TRBJ1-4; D gene ambiguous. Germline CDR1 is SQVTM and CDR2 is ANQGSEA. V lost 2 bases to trimming and J lost 7 bases, with 14 bases between them. The CDR3 has 14 residues.

This clonotype was seen a few times. The chain is built from TRBV7-9 and TRBJ1-1, with 7 bases fitting TRBD1. J gave up 5 bases and V 6 bases, and 6 bases lay outside the gene matches. CDR1 is SEHNR, CDR2 FQNEAQ, per germline (reference sequence). The CDR3 spans 13 residues. The CDR3 here is CASSSGQATEAFF. In nucleotides, the CDR3 is TGTGCCAGCAGTTCTGGACAGGCGACTGAAGCTTTCTTT.

The rearrangement links TRBV7-9 to TRBJ2-3, with a possible D match to TRBD2 (6 bases). Germline V gene sequence: CDR1 SEHNR, CDR2 FQNEAQ (reference sequence). CDR3 size: 17 residues. With 8 bases removed from V and 5 bases from J, the gap between germline ends came to 26 bases. The CDR3 nucleotides are TGTGCCAGCCCTCGTCTGGGTAGGCGGGATTTCATAGATACGCAGTATTTT. Amino acids: CASPRLGRRDFIDTQYF.

The chain uses TRBV5-1 and TRBJ1-6, with D unresolved. Trimming cost V 0 bases and J 8 bases, with 9 bases left between them. CDR1 and CDR2 from the germline V gene are SGHRS and YFSETQ. This CDR3 comprises 14 residues. Here the CDR3 reads CASSLAGRYSPLHF. In DNA, the CDR3 is TGCGCCAGCAGCTTGGCAGGACGCTATTCACCCCTCCACTTT.

This clonotype turned up a few times. This rearrangement joins TRBV28 to TRBJ2-5; D possibly matches TRBD1 or TRBD2 (6 bases each). The CDR3 spans 12 residues. Germline CDR1 is MDHEN and CDR2 is SYDVKM. Trimming removed 7 bases from V and 5 bases from J, with 11 bases in between. The CDR3 DNA follows: TGTGCCAGCACGGGGGCTCCTGAGACCCAGTACTTC. Residues: CASTGAPETQYF.

This clonotype has just a few counts. This chain links TRBV10-3 with TRBJ2-5, with D possibly being TRBD2 (5 bases). CDR3 length: 14 residues. The germline V gene has CDR1 ENHRY and CDR2 SYGVKD. V dropped 6 bases and J dropped 1 base, with 12 bases sitting between them. Written as DNA, the CDR3 is TGTGCCATCAGCGGGTACCGGGGCCAAGAGACCCAGTACTTC. It codes for CAISGYRGQETQYF.

This sequence joins TRBV15 and TRBJ2-5; perhaps TRBD2 as D (6 bases). This CDR3 is built from 16 residues. CDR1 and CDR2 from the germline V gene are LNHNV and YYDKDF (reference sequence). With 0 bases removed from V and 11 bases from J, the gap between germline ends came to 22 bases. The chain's CDR3 is CATSRDGAAGIYEQYF. The CDR3, as DNA: TGTGCCACCAGCAGAGATGGGGCGGCGGGAATTTATGAGCAGTACTTC.

The chain combines TRBV20-1 with TRBJ2-1; 7 nucleotides align to TRBD1. V shed 5 bases, J shed 4 bases, and the junction held 8 bases outside the gene matches. This CDR3 spans 14 amino acids. Germline CDR1 and CDR2: DFQATT and SNEGSKA (reference sequence). The CDR3 DNA reads TGCAGTGCTGAGGGGTCGGGACAGTACAATGAGCAGTTCTTC. Protein product: CSAEGSGQYNEQFF.

The CDR3: CATSAATGEVGGEQYF. The CDR3 DNA reads as TGTGCCACCAGTGCCGCGACAGGGGAGGTCGGTGGTGAGCAGTACTTC. V usage is TRBV24-1 and J usage is TRBJ2-7; TRBD1 aligns across 8 bases. The germline V gene encodes CDR1 KGHDR and CDR2 SFDVKD. J lost 7 bases, V lost 5 bases, and 15 bases had no gene match. This CDR3 is built from 16 residues.

The sample holds one count of this clonotype. This chain connects TRBV28 to TRBJ1-4; maybe TRBD1 (5 bases). V lost 10 bases and J lost 8, with 11 bases in between. There are 11 residues in the CDR3. Germline V gene sequence: CDR1 MDHEN, CDR2 SYDVKM. CDR3 DNA: TGTGCCACCCGGACATACGAAAAACTGTTTTTT. The encoded protein is CATRTYEKLFF.

This clonotype appeared many times. The chain uses TRBV6-2 or TRBV6-3 and TRBJ2-1; no reliable D call. The CDR3 is 12 amino acids. Germline V gene sequence: CDR1 MNHEY, CDR2 SVGEGT. Trimming pared 2 bases from V and 8 bases from J, leaving 7 bases between. The CDR3 reads CASSYPSDEQFF. The CDR3 DNA is TGTGCCAGCAGTTACCCGTCCGATGAGCAGTTCTTC.

The chain carries TRBV28 and TRBJ2-1; D ambiguous. The CDR3 runs 15 residues. V lost 2 bases and J lost 7, with 15 bases in between. Germline CDR1 MDHEN, CDR2 SYDVKM. CDR3 region: CASSLPQSGGNEQFF. CDR3 coding DNA: TGTGCCAGCAGTTTACCGCAGTCCGGTGGGAATGAGCAGTTCTTC.

The CDR3 is CSVEVSGVGETQYF. As DNA, the CDR3 is TGCAGCGTTGAAGTAAGCGGGGTCGGAGAGACCCAGTACTTC. The chain joins TRBV29-1 to TRBJ2-5, with 7 bases fitting TRBD2. J was trimmed by 4 bases and V by 1 base; bases with no gene match: 6. The CDR3 totals 14 residues. Germline CDR1 SQVTM, CDR2 ANQGSEA. The variable domain in full, completed from reference TRBV29-1 and TRBJ2-5, reads SAVISQKPSRDICQRGTSLTIQCQVDSQVTMMFWYRQQPGQSLTLIATANQGSEATYESGFVIDKFPISRPNLTFSTLTVSNMSPEDSSIYLCSVEVSGVGETQYFGPGTRLLVL.

The chain joins TRBV6-5 to TRBJ2-7; TRBD1 agrees at 8 bases. This CDR3 comprises 14 residues. The V gene end was trimmed by 2 bases and the J gene end by 6 bases; junction bases not matched to a gene: 6. CDR1 is MNHEY and CDR2 is SVGAGI in the germline V gene. The CDR3 coding sequence is TGTGCCAGCAGTTACGGACAGGGTTACGGCGAGCAGTACTTC. It yields the protein CASSYGQGYGEQYF.

The J gene is TRBJ1-5, the V gene TRBV27, with D tentatively TRBD1 (6 bases). CDR1 is MNHEY, CDR2 SMNVEV, per germline (reference sequence). This CDR3 has 14 residues. V was clipped by 8 bases and J by 7 bases, with 18 bases between them. CDR3 nucleotides: TGTGCCAGCTGGTCGGGGGCTTACGGGCAGCCCCAGCATTTT. It codes for CASWSGAYGQPQHF.

The table lists this clonotype with a few counts. In DNA form, the CDR3 reads TGTGCCAGCAGCTCCGGCAGTTTCACAGATACGCAGTATTTT. Translated, it gives CASSSGSFTDTQYF. The chain joins TRBV5-6 to TRBJ2-3; no clear D. Trimming cost V 3 bases and J 2 bases, with 10 bases left between them. The CDR3 is 14 residues long. Germline V gene sequence: CDR1 SGHDT, CDR2 YYEEEE.

This sequence joins TRBV11-2 and TRBJ2-1; a possible D gene is TRBD1 (6 bases). Deletions cut 3 bases from V and 10 bases from J, with 25 bases between. CDR1 is SGHAT and CDR2 is FQNNGV in the germline V gene. The CDR3 is 17 residues long. The CDR3 sequence: CASSLVQGRSPSREQFF. The CDR3 nucleotides are TGTGCCAGCAGCTTGGTTCAGGGGCGATCCCCGAGCCGCGAGCAGTTCTTC. The full variable domain, completed using reference TRBV11-2 and TRBJ2-1, is EAGVAQSPRYKIIEKRQSVAFWCNPISGHATLYWYQQILGQGPKLLIQFQNNGVVDDSQLPKDRFSAERLKGVDSTLKIQPAKLEDSAVYLCASSLVQGRSPSREQFFGPGTRLTVL.

A word on this clonotype: Since a much larger clone is just one base distant, this may be a read error. V gene TRBV12-3 or TRBV12-4 combines with J gene TRBJ2-5; no firm D call. The CDR3 contains 14 residues. Trimming cost V 5 bases and J 1 base, with 11 bases left between them. Here the CDR3 DNA reads TGTGCCAGCAGTCCAGAGACTCTCCAAGAGACCCAGTACTTC. As protein: CASSPETLQETQYF.